This T cell receptor (beta chain) was captured by sequencing in a study of T cells in Graves' hyperthyroidism and ophthalmopathy. From germline, CDR1 is SGHRS and CDR2 YFSETQ. V lost 4 bases and J lost 8, with 18 bases in between. The length of the CDR3 is 15 residues. Amplified TCR beta CDR3 regions derived from RNA transcripts. RT-PCR in the first round (using the HTBI primer set) targeted the TCR CDR3. TCRdb fed the multiplex PCR reads into MiXCR, producing one record per CDR3 protein. The sample lists a few hundred thousand distinct CDR3 sequences, around 20% occurring once. The sequenced sample was blood. This TCR was recovered from a woman between 50 and 59 years old with Graves' hyperthyroidism. The chain joins TRBV5-1 to TRBJ1-4, with a tentative D call TRBD1 (5 bases). CDR3 protein: CASSDFRDSNEKLFF. CDR3 nucleotide sequence: TGCGCCAGCAGCGACTTCCGGGACTCAAACGAAAAACTGTTTTTT.